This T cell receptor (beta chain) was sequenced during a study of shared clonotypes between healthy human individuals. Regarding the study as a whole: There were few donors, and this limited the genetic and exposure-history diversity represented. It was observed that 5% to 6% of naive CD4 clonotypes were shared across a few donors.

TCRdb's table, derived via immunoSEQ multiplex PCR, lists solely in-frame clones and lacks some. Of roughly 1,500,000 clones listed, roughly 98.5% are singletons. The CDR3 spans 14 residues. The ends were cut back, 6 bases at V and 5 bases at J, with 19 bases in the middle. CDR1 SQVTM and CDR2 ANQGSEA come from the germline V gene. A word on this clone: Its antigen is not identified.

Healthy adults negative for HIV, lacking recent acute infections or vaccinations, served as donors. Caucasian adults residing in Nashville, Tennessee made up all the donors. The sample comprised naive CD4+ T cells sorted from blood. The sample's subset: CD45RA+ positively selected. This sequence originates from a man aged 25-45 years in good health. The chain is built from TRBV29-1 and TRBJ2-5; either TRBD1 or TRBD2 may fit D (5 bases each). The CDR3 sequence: CSVLPRGQLETQYF. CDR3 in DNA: TGCAGCGTCCTTCCGAGGGGCCAATTGGAGACCCAGTACTTC.